The 31 T cell receptor beta chains below all came from one sample that was sequenced in a study of cytomegalovirus exposure and HLA in healthy donors. 13 Jbeta primers and 60 Vbeta primers were used for the PCR. Assay used: immunoSEQ multiplex PCR; TCRdb lists only in-frame clones, some missing. The repertoire table contains 45,000 to 60,000 clones. The sample was PBMCs. The receptors stem from a male donor in good health and CMV-seronegative.

This chain connects TRBV29-1 to TRBJ2-7; 10 nucleotides agree with TRBD1. Germline V gene data show CDR1 as SQVTM and CDR2 as ANQGSEA. The V gene end was trimmed by 3 bases and the J gene end by 2 bases; junction bases not matched to a gene: 4. There are 14 residues in the CDR3. This CDR3 is CSVETGGPAYEQYF. The DNA for the CDR3 is TGCAGCGTTGAGACAGGGGGCCCCGCCTACGAGCAGTACTTC.

V gene TRBV21-1 combines with J gene TRBJ2-7; TRBD1, the D gene given by the table, was not confirmed from the DNA. TRBV21-1 is recorded as a pseudogene. The CDR3 runs 15 residues. The CDR3 here is CASSKDRDRRYEQYF. As DNA, the CDR3 is TGTGCCAGCAGCAAGGACCGGGACAGAAGATACGAGCAGTACTTC.

The chain has TRBV11-1 and TRBJ1-2; 7 positions agree with TRBD1. J lost 5 bases, V lost 8 bases, and 11 bases had no gene match. Germline-derived CDR1 and CDR2 are SGHAT and FQDESV (reference sequence). This CDR3 is 14 amino acids long. CDR3 in DNA: TGTGCCAGCGCTCAAGAGAGGGGGCTTTATGGCTACACCTTC. Translated, it gives CASAQERGLYGYTF.

This chain connects TRBV19 to TRBJ1-5; the D gene is possibly TRBD1 (5 bases). CDR1 is LNHDA and CDR2 is SQIVND in the germline V gene (reference sequence). This CDR3 has 14 residues. With 4 bases removed from V and 1 base from J, the gap between germline ends came to 8 bases. CDR3 amino acids: CASSTPGSNQPQHF. CDR3 in DNA: TGTGCCAGTAGTACACCAGGGAGCAATCAGCCCCAGCATTTT. Complete variable domain (other parts from reference TRBV19 and TRBJ1-5): DGGITQSPKYLFRKEGQNVTLSCEQNLNHDAMYWYRQDPGQGLRLIYYSQIVNDFQKGDIAEGYSVSREKKESFPLTVTSAQKNPTAFYLCASSTPGSNQPQHFGDGTRLSIL.

V gene TRBV30 combines with J gene TRBJ1-4; no reliable D call. The CDR3 runs to 13 residues. Germline lookup yields CDR1 GTSNPN and CDR2 SVGIG (reference sequence). V was trimmed by 4 bases and J by 3 bases, leaving 9 bases between them. This chain's CDR3 is CAWTRSSNEKLFF. For the CDR3, the DNA is TGTGCCTGGACCAGGTCGTCTAATGAAAAACTGTTTTTT.

The chain couples TRBV7-9 to TRBJ2-5; TRBD2 might be the D (6 bases). Germline CDR1 SEHNR, CDR2 FQNEAQ (reference sequence). The V end lost 2 bases, the J end lost 3 bases, and 7 bases lay between the germline ends. This CDR3 is 13 amino acids long. The CDR3 coding sequence is TGTGCCAGCAGCTTATGGGGGGAAGAGACCCAGTACTTC. Translated: CASSLWGEETQYF.

The chain carries TRBV30 and TRBJ2-7, with 7 bases lining up with TRBD1. J gave up 0 bases and V 3 bases, and 2 bases lay outside the gene matches. Looked up from germline, CDR1 is GTSNPN and CDR2 is SVGIG (reference sequence). CDR3 length: 13 amino acids. This CDR3 reads CAWREGASYEQYF. CDR3 nucleotide sequence: TGTGCCTGGAGAGAGGGGGCCTCCTACGAGCAGTACTTC. The entire variable domain, with the rest obtained from reference TRBV30 and TRBJ2-7, is as follows: SQTIHQWPATLVQPVGSPLSLECTVEGTSNPNLYWYRQAAGRGLQLLFYSVGIGQISSEVPQNLSASRPQDRQFILSSKKLLLSDSGFYLCAWREGASYEQYFGPGTRLTVT.

J is TRBJ1-4 and V is TRBV4-1; D not resolved. Trimming left V 4 bases short and J 4 bases short, with 10 bases between. The germline gives CDR1 MGHRA, CDR2 YSYEKL. There are 14 residues in the CDR3. The CDR3 loop reads CASSLAVLNEKLFF. CDR3 sequence (DNA): TGCGCCAGCAGCCTAGCCGTACTTAATGAAAAACTGTTTTTT.

This chain joins TRBV30 and TRBJ1-6; D is unclear. The CDR3 contains 14 residues. Trimming shortened V by 7 bases and J by 10 bases, and 20 bases separated the two germline ends. The V gene's germline CDR1 is GTSNPN and CDR2 SVGIG (reference sequence). CDR3 sequence: CAFSPGEGSSPLHF. CDR3 coding DNA: TGTGCCTTCTCGCCCGGAGAAGGGAGCTCACCCCTCCACTTT.

The genes are TRBV15 and TRBJ1-2; D call uncertain. CDR1 LNHNV and CDR2 YYDKDF come from the germline V gene (reference sequence). This CDR3 spans 13 amino acids. V shed 0 bases and J shed 5 bases, with 7 bases lying between them. Written as DNA, the CDR3 is TGTGCCACCAGCAGAGAATGGGAGTATGGCTACACCTTC. This codes for CATSREWEYGYTF.

The rearrangement uses TRBV7-2 and TRBJ2-1; TRBD2 agrees at 16 bases. CDR1 is SGHTA and CDR2 is FQGNSA in the germline V gene. CDR3 length: 16 residues. V was clipped by 0 bases and J by 12 bases; unmatched bases: 5. The CDR3 reads CASSLAPGLAGGGQFF. The CDR3 coding sequence is TGTGCCAGCAGCTTAGCCCCGGGACTAGCGGGAGGGGGGCAGTTCTTC.

This chain links TRBV7-2 with TRBJ2-7; tentatively, D is TRBD2 (6 bases). The V and J ends lost 4 bases and 3 bases respectively, with 16 bases between them. The CDR3 loop spans 15 amino acids. The germline gives CDR1 SGHTA, CDR2 FQGNSA. For the CDR3, the DNA is TGTGCCAGCAGCTCCCAAGCGGGTTCCGACTACGAGCAGTACTTC. Amino acid sequence: CASSSQAGSDYEQYF. Together with reference TRBV7-2 and TRBJ2-7, the CDR3 gives the full variable domain: GAGVSQSPSNKVTEKGKDVELRCDPISGHTALYWYRQSLGQGLEFLIYFQGNSAPDKSGLPSDRFSAERTGGSVSTLTIQRTQQEDSAVYLCASSSQAGSDYEQYFGPGTRLTVT.

This clone is deemed medium-sized (0.01 to 0.1%) by its frequency. This chain joins TRBV19 and TRBJ2-1, with 11 bases fitting TRBD2. V trimming: 3 bases; J trimming: 12 bases; junction bases outside the gene matches: 7. The CDR3 is 14 residues long. CDR1 and CDR2 (germline): LNHDA, SQIVND (reference sequence). As DNA, the CDR3 is TGTGCCAGTAGTATTCCGGGGCTAGCGGGAGGGCAGTTCTTC. Protein sequence: CASSIPGLAGGQFF.

This chain uses TRBV28 with TRBJ2-7, with D hard to call. The germline V gene has CDR1 MDHEN and CDR2 SYDVKM. The length of the CDR3 is 15 residues. Trimming removed 5 bases from V and 2 bases from J, with 16 bases in between. The CDR3 protein is CASSPQTTATYEQYF. The CDR3 nucleotides are TGTGCCAGCAGTCCCCAGACAACAGCAACCTACGAGCAGTACTTC. The full variable domain, rest sourced from reference TRBV28 and TRBJ2-7, is DVKVTQSSRYLVKRTGEKVFLECVQDMDHENMFWYRQDPGLGLRLIYFSYDVKMKEKGDIPEGYSVSREKKERFSLILESASTNQTSMYLCASSPQTTATYEQYFGPGTRLTVT.

The chain carries TRBV19 and TRBJ1-5; TRBD1 matches at 10 bases. CDR3 length: 14 residues. Per the germline V gene, CDR1 is LNHDA and CDR2 is SQIVND (reference sequence). V was clipped by 5 bases and J by 6 bases; unmatched bases: 4. CDR3 sequence: CASSLGQGTQPQHF. CDR3 DNA: TGTGCCAGTAGTCTGGGACAGGGGACTCAGCCCCAGCATTTT.

The chain couples TRBV11-3 to TRBJ1-1; tentative D call: TRBD1 (6 bases). V lost 3 bases and J lost 5, with 10 bases in between. CDR3 length: 13 residues. Germline loops: CDR1 SGHNT, CDR2 YENEEA. Here the CDR3 reads CASSLIQGTEAFF. DNA for the CDR3: TGTGCCAGCAGCTTGATTCAGGGGACTGAAGCTTTCTTT. The full variable domain, rest sourced from reference TRBV11-3 and TRBJ1-1, is EAGVVQSPRYKIIEKKQPVAFWCNPISGHNTLYWYLQNLGQGPELLIRYENEEAVDDSQLPKDRFSAERLKGVDSTLKIQPAELGDSAVYLCASSLIQGTEAFFGQGTRLTVV.

This chain joins TRBV7-8 and TRBJ2-2; 10 bases are a match to TRBD2. The V segment lost 5 bases and the J segment 5 bases; nucleotides outside the gene matches: 14. Per the germline V gene, CDR1 is SGHVS and CDR2 is FQNEAQ. The CDR3 covers 18 residues. The chain's CDR3 is CASSPKPLLAGRTGELFF. DNA for the CDR3: TGTGCCAGCAGCCCGAAACCCCTACTAGCGGGAAGGACCGGGGAGCTGTTTTTT.

The V and J genes are TRBV28 and TRBJ2-5; the match to TRBD2 covers 7 bases. The J segment lost 7 bases and the V segment lost 2 bases, leaving 13 bases of the junction unmatched. CDR1 MDHEN and CDR2 SYDVKM come from the germline V gene. The CDR3 is 16 amino acids. The CDR3 reads CASSLRGLVKRGTQYF. The CDR3 coding sequence is TGTGCCAGCAGTTTAAGAGGGCTAGTCAAGCGGGGGACCCAGTACTTC.

The V gene is TRBV28, the J gene TRBJ2-5; 7 nucleotides line up with TRBD1. The V gene's germline CDR1 is MDHEN and CDR2 SYDVKM. V was clipped by 6 bases and J by 0 bases; unmatched bases: 7. This CDR3 comprises 15 residues. The CDR3 loop reads CASSPDRVYQETQYF. CDR3 in DNA: TGTGCCAGCAGCCCCGACAGGGTTTACCAAGAGACCCAGTACTTC.

The chain carries TRBV7-9 and TRBJ1-1, with a possible D match to TRBD1 (5 bases). Trimming shortened V by 3 bases and J by 4 bases, and 9 bases separated the two germline ends. Germline CDR1 reads SEHNR; CDR2 reads FQNEAQ (reference sequence). The CDR3 contains 13 residues. The CDR3: CASSLGGVTEAFF. CDR3 coding DNA: TGTGCCAGCAGCTTGGGGGGGGTCACTGAAGCTTTCTTT.

The V call is TRBV6-5, the J call TRBJ1-3; D gene unclear. V was trimmed by 5 bases and J by 1 base, leaving 9 bases between them. CDR1 is MNHEY and CDR2 is SVGAGI in the germline V gene. The CDR3 is 14 residues long. The DNA for the CDR3 is TGTGCCAGCAGTACAGAGGGATCTGGAAACACCATATATTTT. Its protein is CASSTEGSGNTIYF.

The chain uses TRBV7-2 and TRBJ1-2; no definite D call. The V gene lost 0 bases and the J gene lost 5 bases, with 13 bases spanning the gap. This CDR3 contains 15 residues. Germline V gives CDR1 SGHTA, CDR2 FQGNSA. The CDR3 loop is CASSLAIGDGYGYTF. CDR3 DNA sequence: TGTGCCAGCAGCTTAGCGATCGGGGATGGATATGGCTACACCTTC.

This chain joins TRBV18 and TRBJ2-7; the D gene is possibly TRBD2 (5 bases). The ends were cut back, 6 bases at V and 0 bases at J, with 15 bases in the middle. The CDR3 totals 15 residues. Germline assignment: CDR1 KGHSH and CDR2 LQKENI. CDR3 region: CASSQDSSSSYEQYF. In DNA form, the CDR3 reads TGTGCCAGCTCCCAGGACTCTTCGAGCTCCTACGAGCAGTACTTC.

The CDR3 DNA follows: TGTGCCAGCAGGCCCGGGACAGGGACTGAAGCTTTCTTT. It encodes CASRPGTGTEAFF. The chain links TRBV7-9 to TRBJ1-1; the match to TRBD1 covers 9 bases. With V trimmed by 6 bases and J by 5 bases, 4 bases remained unmatched. The CDR3 length is 13 residues. Per the germline V gene, CDR1 is SEHNR and CDR2 is FQNEAQ (reference sequence). The full variable domain, its missing parts supplied by reference TRBV7-9 and TRBJ1-1, is DTGVSQNPRHKITKRGQNVTFRCDPISEHNRLYWYRQTLGQGPEFLTYFQNEAQLEKSRLLSDRFSAERPKGSFSTLEIQRTEQGDSAMYLCASRPGTGTEAFFGQGTRLTVV.

The chain combines TRBV18 with TRBJ2-7; 12 bases are a match to TRBD2. This CDR3 has 17 residues. Germline V CDR1 and CDR2: KGHSH, LQKENI. V shed 3 bases and J 2 bases; nucleotides not matched to a gene: 8. The DNA of the CDR3 is TGTGCCAGCTCACCGCGACTAGCGGGGGCGTCTACCTACGAGCAGTACTTC. Protein product: CASSPRLAGASTYEQYF.

The CDR3 DNA reads as TGCGCCAGCAGCCACGGGGGGAACGAGCAGTACTTC. Translation: CASSHGGNEQYF. The gene calls are TRBV4-1 and TRBJ2-7, with 7 positions matching TRBD2. Germline V CDR1 and CDR2: MGHRA, YSYEKL. Germline trimming cut 3 bases from V and 5 bases from J; bases unmatched to any gene: 1. The CDR3 is 12 residues long.

The V gene is TRBV5-1, the J gene TRBJ1-1; weak D call: TRBD1 (6 bases). V lost 0 bases to trimming and J lost 4 bases, with 13 bases between them. Germline-derived CDR1 and CDR2 are SGHRS and YFSETQ. The length of the CDR3 is 15 residues. CDR3 sequence: CASSLAYQGSTEAFF. The CDR3 coding sequence is TGCGCCAGCAGCTTGGCCTATCAGGGGAGCACTGAAGCTTTCTTT.

V gene TRBV5-1 combines with J gene TRBJ2-1, with a possible D match to TRBD1 (6 bases). With 6 bases removed from V and 0 bases from J, the gap between germline ends came to 16 bases. The CDR3 runs to 16 residues. Germline V gene sequence: CDR1 SGHRS, CDR2 YFSETQ. The CDR3 bases are TGCGCCAGCACCGTACAGGGCCTAAGCTCCTACAATGAGCAGTTCTTC. It encodes CASTVQGLSSYNEQFF.

This rearrangement joins TRBV4-1 to TRBJ2-3, with 11 bases lining up with TRBD2. V lost 6 bases, J lost 5 bases, and 7 bases stayed unmatched. Germline values: CDR1 MGHRA, CDR2 YSYEKL. This CDR3 comprises 15 residues. CDR3 DNA sequence: TGCGCCAGCAGTGCTGGGACTAGCGGTGTAGATACGCAGTATTTT. Translated, it gives CASSAGTSGVDTQYF.

Details on this clone: Other DNA sequences within the sample encode an identical CDR3. The rearrangement joins TRBV27 to TRBJ2-7; D may be TRBD2 (5 bases). Trimming shortened V by 8 bases and J by 2 bases, and 13 bases separated the two germline ends. Germline V gene sequence: CDR1 MNHEY, CDR2 SMNVEV (reference sequence). The CDR3 spans 13 residues. Written as DNA, the CDR3 is TGTGCCAGCGCCATCAGCGGTGCCTACGAGCAGTACTTC. It specifies CASAISGAYEQYF.

The chain employs TRBV6-4 and TRBJ1-5, with D tentatively TRBD1 (6 bases). The CDR3 extends over 13 amino acids. CDR1 and CDR2 from the germline V gene are MRHNA and SNTAGT. V was clipped by 3 bases and J by 7 bases, with 10 bases between them. The CDR3 is CASSEQGGQPQHF. The CDR3 DNA is TGTGCCAGCAGTGAACAGGGAGGGCAGCCCCAGCATTTT.